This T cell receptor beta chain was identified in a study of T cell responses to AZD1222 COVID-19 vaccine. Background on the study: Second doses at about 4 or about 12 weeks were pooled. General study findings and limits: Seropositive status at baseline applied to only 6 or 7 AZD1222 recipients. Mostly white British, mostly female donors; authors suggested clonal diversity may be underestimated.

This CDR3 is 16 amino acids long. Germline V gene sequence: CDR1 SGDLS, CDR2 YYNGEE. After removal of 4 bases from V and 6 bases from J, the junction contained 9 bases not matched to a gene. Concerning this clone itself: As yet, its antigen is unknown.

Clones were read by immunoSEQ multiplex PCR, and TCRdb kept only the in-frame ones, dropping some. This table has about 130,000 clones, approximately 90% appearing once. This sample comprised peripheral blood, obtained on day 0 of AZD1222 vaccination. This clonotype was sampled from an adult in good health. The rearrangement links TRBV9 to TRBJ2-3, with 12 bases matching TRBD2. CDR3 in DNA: TGTGCCAGCAGCCCGCGACTAGCGGGAGTATCGGATACGCAGTATTTT. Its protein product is CASSPRLAGVSDTQYF.